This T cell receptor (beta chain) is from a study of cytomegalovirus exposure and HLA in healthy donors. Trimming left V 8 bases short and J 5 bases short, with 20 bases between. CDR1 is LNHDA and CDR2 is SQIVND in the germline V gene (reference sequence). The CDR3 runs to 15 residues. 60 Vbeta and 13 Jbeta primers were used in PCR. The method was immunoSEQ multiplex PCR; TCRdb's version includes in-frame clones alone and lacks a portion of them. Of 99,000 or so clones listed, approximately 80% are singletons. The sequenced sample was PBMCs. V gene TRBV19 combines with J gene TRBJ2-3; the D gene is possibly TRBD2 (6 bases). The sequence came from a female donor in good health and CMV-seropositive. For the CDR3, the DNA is TGTGCCAGTTCTTGGCGGGTCGCGGGGAGAGATACGCAGTATTTT. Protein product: CASSWRVAGRDTQYF.